This T cell receptor beta chain comes out of a study of T-cell reconstitution after alpha-beta-depleted transplantation in children. Unique molecular identifiers were built into the TCRbeta library. TCRdb re-called the PCR reads with MiXCR, one entry per CDR3 protein. Among roughly 300,000 distinct CDR3 sequences listed, 9.9% were seen once. The CDR3 is made up of 16 amino acids. With V trimmed by 10 bases and J by 6 bases, 19 bases remained unmatched. Germline V lookup: CDR1 MNHNS, CDR2 SASEGT. This clonotype came up a few times. This clonotype originated in a human donor who donated a stem cell graft to a child with SCID. The source was PBMCs from the stem cell graft donor, collected from the stem cell graft. The rearrangement links TRBV6-1 to TRBJ1-2; 8 bases are a match to TRBD1. CDR3 amino acids: CATVPTPGGPWDGYTF. CDR3 DNA sequence: TGTGCCACCGTCCCCACCCCAGGGGGCCCTTGGGATGGCTACACCTTC.